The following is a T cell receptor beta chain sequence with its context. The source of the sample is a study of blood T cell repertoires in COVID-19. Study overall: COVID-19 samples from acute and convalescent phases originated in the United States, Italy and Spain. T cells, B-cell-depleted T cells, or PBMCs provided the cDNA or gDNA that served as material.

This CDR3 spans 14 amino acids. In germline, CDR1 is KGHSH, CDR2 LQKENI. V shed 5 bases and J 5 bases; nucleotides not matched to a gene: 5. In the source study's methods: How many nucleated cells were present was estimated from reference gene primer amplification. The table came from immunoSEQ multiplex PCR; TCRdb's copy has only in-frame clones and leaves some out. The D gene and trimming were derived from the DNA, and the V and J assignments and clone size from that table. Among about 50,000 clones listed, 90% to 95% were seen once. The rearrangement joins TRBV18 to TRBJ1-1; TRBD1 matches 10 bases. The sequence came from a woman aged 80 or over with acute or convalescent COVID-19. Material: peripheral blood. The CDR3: CASSRDRGGTEAFF. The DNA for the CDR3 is TGTGCCAGCTCAAGGGACAGGGGTGGAACTGAAGCTTTCTTT. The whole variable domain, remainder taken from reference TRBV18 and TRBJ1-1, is NAGVMQNPRHLVRRRGQEARLRCSPMKGHSHVYWYRQLPEEGLKFMVYLQKENIIDESGMPKERFSAEFPKEGPSILRIQQVVRGDSAAYFCASSRDRGGTEAFFGQGTRLTVV.